What follows are 2 T cell receptor beta chains derived from one specimen sequenced in a study of vaccination and CD4 T cells after COVID-19. Sequenced with the Oncomine TCR Beta short-read assay was DNA taken from cultured CD4+ T cells. TCRdb re-called the PCR reads with MiXCR, one entry per CDR3 protein. The sample yields more than 13,000 distinct CDR3 sequences, about 53% seen once. No antigen is known for these receptors. The sample's treatment: approximately 9-day PBMC culture with coronavirus spike peptide pools or control peptides (ViraFEST assay). The sequences come from CD4+ T cells from blood, cultured in vitro, collected before SARS-CoV-2 vaccination. The receptors shown here come from a human donor who had recovered from COVID-19.

The V and J genes are TRBV20-1 and TRBJ1-5; D is perhaps TRBD1 (5 bases). Trimming shortened V by 6 bases and J by 6 bases, and 12 bases separated the two germline ends. CDR3 size: 12 residues. Per germline, CDR1 DFQATT and CDR2 SNEGSKA (reference sequence). The DNA of the CDR3 is TGCAGTGCCGCGAGGGGCGGTCAGCCCCAGCATTTT. Encoded protein: CSAARGGQPQHF.

The genes are TRBV6-1 and TRBJ2-7; the D gene is possibly TRBD2 (5 bases). In germline, CDR1 is MNHNS, CDR2 SASEGT. CDR3 size: 15 residues. The V and J ends lost 5 bases and 3 bases respectively, with 17 bases between them. In nucleotides, the CDR3 is TGTGCCAGCAGTAATCCTTGGACTGGTAACTACGAGCAGTACTTC. Its translation: CASSNPWTGNYEQYF.